The rows below give T cell receptor beta chains drawn from one sample of a study of CD8 T cells in ankylosing spondylitis. TCRdb independently ran MiXCR on the 5' RACE reads; one entry per CDR3 protein. The table has approximately 100,000 distinct CDR3 sequences, roughly 8.3% seen once; the top ten hold approximately 9.7%. The sample comprised blood, either unsorted or a sorted T cell fraction (not recorded which). Receptors were obtained from a male donor with ankylosing spondylitis or in good health (not recorded which). Each CDR3 is given with its conserved first and last residue. The order of the fields is clone size, J gene, V gene, CDR3 length, CDR3 protein. Clone size is not always given. Where it is, it says once, few, many or a class for expanded clones.

clone_size: few
j_call: TRBJ2-7
v_call: TRBV6-2/TRBV6-3
cdr3_length: 13
cdr3_aa: CASTPGQSYEQYF

clone_size: many
j_call: TRBJ2-2
v_call: TRBV2
cdr3_length: 13
cdr3_aa: CASSELPSGELFF

clone_size: many
j_call: TRBJ2-2
v_call: TRBV12-3/TRBV12-4
cdr3_length: 12
cdr3_aa: CASTMGSGELFF

clone_size: many
j_call: TRBJ2-1
v_call: TRBV7-8
cdr3_length: 15
cdr3_aa: CASSAGLAKGYEQFF

clone_size: many
j_call: TRBJ2-1
v_call: TRBV20-1
cdr3_length: 15
cdr3_aa: CSARGGGGTYNEQFF

clone_size: many
j_call: TRBJ2-5
v_call: TRBV29-1
cdr3_length: 14
cdr3_aa: CSVESRRGRETQYF

clone_size: many
j_call: TRBJ2-1
v_call: TRBV10-3
cdr3_length: 14
cdr3_aa: CAIRSSSGYNEQFF

clone_size: many
j_call: TRBJ2-5
v_call: TRBV11-2
cdr3_length: 15
cdr3_aa: CASSSTLAVQETQYF

clone_size: many
j_call: TRBJ1-1
v_call: TRBV10-3
cdr3_length: 14
cdr3_aa: CAITRTGSNTEAFF

clone_size: many
j_call: TRBJ2-2
v_call: TRBV29-1
cdr3_length: 14
cdr3_aa: CSVRKGANTGELFF

clone_size: few
j_call: TRBJ1-1
v_call: TRBV7-2
cdr3_length: 13
cdr3_aa: CASSIQGVAEAFF

clone_size: many
j_call: TRBJ1-1
v_call: TRBV6-2/TRBV6-3
cdr3_length: 14
cdr3_aa: CASSYSGLGTEAFF

clone_size: many
j_call: TRBJ1-1
v_call: TRBV7-8
cdr3_length: 14
cdr3_aa: CASSLVTGNTEAFF

clone_size: NA
j_call: TRBJ1-1
v_call: TRBV12-3/TRBV12-4
cdr3_length: 15
cdr3_aa: CASSPTGQGFAEAFF

clone_size: many
j_call: TRBJ2-6
v_call: TRBV5-6
cdr3_length: 16
cdr3_aa: CASSSPRVSGANVLTF

clone_size: many
j_call: TRBJ2-3
v_call: TRBV10-3
cdr3_length: 14
cdr3_aa: CAISEGSYTDTQYF

clone_size: many
j_call: TRBJ2-1
v_call: TRBV9
cdr3_length: 13
cdr3_aa: CASGGQTHNEQFF

clone_size: many
j_call: TRBJ2-1
v_call: TRBV11-2
cdr3_length: 16
cdr3_aa: CASSLELAGSYNEQFF

clone_size: many
j_call: TRBJ2-3
v_call: TRBV5-6
cdr3_length: 15
cdr3_aa: CASSLGYGSTDTQYF

clone_size: few
j_call: TRBJ2-7
v_call: TRBV7-9
cdr3_length: 14
cdr3_aa: CASSNRDSVYEQYF

clone_size: once
j_call: TRBJ1-1
v_call: TRBV7-9
cdr3_length: 15
cdr3_aa: CSSSLMGAKGTEAFF

clone_size: few
j_call: TRBJ2-1
v_call: TRBV11-2
cdr3_length: 20
cdr3_aa: CASSPVNEGRVTKRHNEQFF

clone_size: many
j_call: TRBJ2-3
v_call: TRBV20-1
cdr3_length: 14
cdr3_aa: CSARYPSSTDTQYF

clone_size: NA
j_call: TRBJ2-4
v_call: TRBV11-2
cdr3_length: 15
cdr3_aa: CASSPRTSGKNIQYF

clone_size: many
j_call: TRBJ2-3
v_call: TRBV20-1
cdr3_length: 13
cdr3_aa: CSARDGWVDTQYF

clone_size: many
j_call: TRBJ2-2
v_call: TRBV6-5
cdr3_length: 13
cdr3_aa: CASSYSGTGELFF

clone_size: many
j_call: TRBJ2-7
v_call: TRBV9
cdr3_length: 16
cdr3_aa: CASSAEGERETYEQYF

clone_size: many
j_call: TRBJ2-7
v_call: TRBV29-1
cdr3_length: 13
cdr3_aa: CSALSWTGDEQYF

clone_size: many
j_call: TRBJ2-1
v_call: TRBV7-8
cdr3_length: 15
cdr3_aa: CASRPRTSGSNEQFF

clone_size: NA
j_call: TRBJ2-7
v_call: TRBV5-4
cdr3_length: 14
cdr3_aa: CASSFGAISYEQYF

clone_size: many
j_call: TRBJ2-2
v_call: TRBV10-3
cdr3_length: 15
cdr3_aa: CAIGLAGTGRGELFF

clone_size: many
j_call: TRBJ2-2
v_call: TRBV12-3/TRBV12-4
cdr3_length: 15
cdr3_aa: CASSLAPGISGELFF

clone_size: many
j_call: TRBJ1-2
v_call: TRBV6-6
cdr3_length: 13
cdr3_aa: CASSFGPNYGYTF

clone_size: many
j_call: TRBJ1-1
v_call: TRBV20-1
cdr3_length: 14
cdr3_aa: CSARDKGMNTEAFF

clone_size: many
j_call: TRBJ2-1
v_call: TRBV5-1
cdr3_length: 16
cdr3_aa: CASSLANGGLYNEQFF

clone_size: many
j_call: TRBJ2-3
v_call: TRBV12-3/TRBV12-4
cdr3_length: 13
cdr3_aa: CASTRTQSDTQYF

clone_size: many
j_call: TRBJ2-6
v_call: TRBV6-1
cdr3_length: 14
cdr3_aa: CATNRASGANVLTF

clone_size: many
j_call: TRBJ1-1
v_call: TRBV19
cdr3_length: 14
cdr3_aa: CASSLGRWRTEAFF

clone_size: NA
j_call: TRBJ2-5
v_call: TRBV5-6
cdr3_length: 14
cdr3_aa: CASSRDPHQETQYF

clone_size: NA
j_call: TRBJ2-3
v_call: TRBV19
cdr3_length: 15
cdr3_aa: CASSTGGFKGDTQYF

clone_size: many
j_call: TRBJ1-2
v_call: TRBV7-2
cdr3_length: 13
cdr3_aa: CASSVDSYYGYTF